The entry that follows covers one TCR beta chain sequence. Profiled with immunoSEQ multiplex PCR; TCRdb holds only in-frame clones, not every one. Of some 250,000 clones listed, approximately 91% are singletons. The data are from a study of blood T cell repertoires in COVID-19. Study at large: Acute and convalescent COVID-19 samples came from the United States, Italy and Spain. From T cells, B-cell-depleted T cells, or PBMCs came the material, which was cDNA or gDNA.

Across fewer than 25 US areas, participants ranged in age from about 18 to 90 years. In assigning cohorts, the study relied on participant-reported clinical history. The origin of this receptor is a woman aged 40 to 50 with acute COVID-19. The sample comprised PBMCs or T cells enriched from blood (not recorded which).

Here the CDR3 reads CASSPARTGELFF. CDR3 sequence (DNA): TGTGCCAGCAGCCCAGCGAGAACCGGGGAGCTGTTTTTT. This chain links TRBV11-2 with TRBJ2-2; D is unclear. Deletions cut 5 bases from V and 5 bases from J, with 9 bases between. Looked up from germline, CDR1 is SGHAT and CDR2 is FQNNGV. The length of the CDR3 is 13 residues.